The 21 T cell receptor beta chains reported below all come from one sample, sequenced in a study of blood T cells in healthy people across ages. A second PCR, run for about 7 to 11 cycles, used a sample-barcoded 5' primer plus a J-beta primer mix. TCRdb reprocessed the 5' RACE reads via MiXCR and lists one record per CDR3 protein. The sample comprises fewer than 1,200,000 distinct CDR3 sequences, approximately 25% of which are singletons, and about 0.72% rests with the top ten. These data are also associated with another study on T cells of mothers and their children.

Sequences were obtained from blood. These receptors originate from a girl aged 2 to 9 in good health.

The V call is TRBV29-1, the J call TRBJ2-5; perhaps TRBD2 as D (5 bases). The V gene's germline CDR1 is SQVTM and CDR2 ANQGSEA. The CDR3 spans 12 residues. The V end lost 7 bases, the J end lost 5 bases, and 14 bases lay between the germline ends. The CDR3 here is CSARTVGETQYF. CDR3 nucleotide sequence: TGCAGCGCTAGGACTGTGGGGGAGACCCAGTACTTC.

In its sample, this clonotype was seen a few times. The chain couples TRBV20-1 to TRBJ2-1, with 8 bases matching TRBD1. V shed 0 bases and J 6 bases; nucleotides not matched to a gene: 13. The CDR3 contains 17 residues. Germline assignment: CDR1 DFQATT and CDR2 SNEGSKA (reference sequence). CDR3 in amino acids: CSARDPSGQGIGNEQFF. CDR3 coding DNA: TGCAGTGCTAGAGATCCCTCCGGACAGGGTATAGGCAATGAGCAGTTCTTC.

This chain connects TRBV29-1 to TRBJ2-2, with D unresolved. The ends were cut back, 4 bases at V and 3 bases at J, with 6 bases in the middle. This CDR3 has 12 residues. In germline, CDR1 is SQVTM, CDR2 ANQGSEA. CDR3 protein: CSVGFYTGELFF. CDR3 in DNA: TGCAGCGTTGGCTTCTACACCGGGGAGCTGTTTTTT.

This chain links TRBV4-2 with TRBJ1-2; D is undetermined. The V gene's germline CDR1 is LGHNA and CDR2 YNFKEQ. The V end lost 1 base, the J end lost 0 bases, and 12 bases lay between the germline ends. CDR3 length: 16 residues. The CDR3 region is CASSQVSTRSNYGYTF. CDR3 sequence (DNA): TGTGCCAGCAGCCAAGTATCCACCAGGTCTAACTATGGCTACACCTTC.

This clonotype was counted only a few times. The rearrangement links TRBV2 to TRBJ1-4; D is undetermined. The CDR3 contains 10 residues. V was clipped by 6 bases and J by 9 bases, with 5 bases between them. Germline values: CDR1 SNHLY, CDR2 FYNNEI. The CDR3 nucleotides read TGTGCCAGCAGAGCTAAAAAACTGTTTTTT. This translates into CASRAKKLFF.

This clonotype was found a few times. V is TRBV6-5 and J is TRBJ1-1, with D hard to call. This CDR3 has 13 amino acids. The V gene's germline CDR1 is MNHEY and CDR2 SVGAGI. Deletions cut 6 bases from V and 0 bases from J, with 8 bases between. This CDR3 reads CASRKEMNTEAFF. Written as DNA, the CDR3 is TGTGCCAGCAGGAAAGAGATGAACACTGAAGCTTTCTTT.

Points on this clonotype: A much larger clone sits a single nucleotide away, making a read error possible. The missing conserved phenylalanine or tryptophan at the end of this CDR3 makes a read error likely. The rearrangement links TRBV12-3 or TRBV12-4 to TRBJ1-5; D not certain. V was shortened by 4 bases and J by 3 bases, with 4 bases between the two germline ends. The CDR3 has 12 amino acids. The CDR3 DNA sequence: TGTGCCAGCAGTTACTCCAATCAGCCCCAGCATTTA. It specifies CASSYSNQPQHL.

Only a few counts were recorded for this clonotype. The genes are TRBV6-2 or TRBV6-3 and TRBJ1-5; D unresolved. Deletions cut 0 bases from V and 4 bases from J, with 10 bases between. CDR3 size: 15 residues. Germline lookup yields CDR1 MNHEY and CDR2 SVGEGT. The CDR3 spells CASSYSGLGNQPQHF. CDR3 bases: TGTGCCAGCAGTTACTCAGGGTTGGGAAATCAGCCCCAGCATTTT.

The rearrangement joins TRBV28 to TRBJ2-4; TRBD1 is a possible D gene (6 bases). The CDR3 contains 16 residues. V was cut by 6 bases and J by 4 bases, with 19 bases left in between. CDR1 and CDR2 (germline): MDHEN, SYDVKM. CDR3: CASSLLSTGTKNIQYF. CDR3 bases: TGTGCCAGCAGCTTACTAAGCACAGGGACAAAAAACATTCAGTACTTC. The whole variable domain, filled in from reference TRBV28 and TRBJ2-4, reads DVKVTQSSRYLVKRTGEKVFLECVQDMDHENMFWYRQDPGLGLRLIYFSYDVKMKEKGDIPEGYSVSREKKERFSLILESASTNQTSMYLCASSLLSTGTKNIQYFGAGTRLSVL.

Only a few counts were recorded for this clonotype. Germline and junction disagree at one end, which may indicate a read error. V gene TRBV5-1 combines with J gene TRBJ2-1; 9 nucleotides align to TRBD1. CDR3 length: 18 residues. Germline V gives CDR1 SGHRS, CDR2 YFSETQ. The CDR3 sequence is CASSFTGGAVGSYNEQFF. The CDR3 DNA follows: TGCGCCAGCAGCTTTACAGGGGGCGCGGTGGGATCCTATAATGAGCAGTTCTTC.

This clonotype was detected only a few times. V is TRBV5-1 and J is TRBJ2-1, with D possibly matching TRBD1 (6 bases). CDR3 length: 16 amino acids. From germline, CDR1 is SGHRS and CDR2 YFSETQ. Trimming left V 0 bases short and J 1 base short, with 11 bases between. Here the CDR3 DNA reads TGCGCCAGCAGCTTGGCCGGGACAAAGTCCTACAATGAGCAGTTCTTC. Its protein product is CASSLAGTKSYNEQFF.

The V gene is TRBV27, the J gene TRBJ2-2; D gene uncertain. The germline V gene has CDR1 MNHEY and CDR2 SMNVEV (reference sequence). Trimming removed 5 bases at V and 1 base at J, with 11 bases between. The CDR3 length is 15 residues. CDR3: CASSARTENTGELFF. CDR3 nucleotides: TGTGCCAGCAGTGCAAGGACGGAGAACACCGGGGAGCTGTTTTTT.

This clonotype occurred a few times. This rearrangement joins TRBV28 to TRBJ2-5, with D possibly being TRBD2 (6 bases). The better agreement between TRBJ2-1 and the DNA end casts doubt on the J call. CDR1 MDHEN and CDR2 SYDVKM come from the germline V gene. This CDR3 has 11 residues. DNA of the CDR3: TGTGCCACCACTTGGAGGGACGAGCAGTTCTTC. Its protein is CATTWRDEQFF.

The chain combines TRBV4-1 with TRBJ2-7, with TRBD1 as a possible D gene (5 bases). The CDR3 is 16 residues long. V shed 0 bases and J shed 0 bases, with 12 bases lying between them. Germline V gene data show CDR1 as MGHRA and CDR2 as YSYEKL. The CDR3, as DNA: TGCGCCAGCAGCCAAGAGGACACGATGAGCTCCTACGAGCAGTACTTC. It specifies CASSQEDTMSSYEQYF.

This chain links TRBV7-9 with TRBJ2-3; D might be TRBD1 (5 bases). The CDR3 covers 15 residues. Trimming cost V 6 bases and J 2 bases, with 15 bases left between them. The germline gives CDR1 SEHNR, CDR2 FQNEAQ (reference sequence). CDR3 in amino acids: CASRKRQSNTDTQYF. The CDR3 DNA sequence: TGTGCCAGCAGAAAAAGACAGAGTAACACAGATACGCAGTATTTT.

The V call is TRBV28, the J call TRBJ1-6, with TRBD1 identical over 8 bases. The V segment lost 5 bases and the J segment 7 bases; nucleotides outside the gene matches: 7. This CDR3 comprises 15 residues. The germline V gene encodes CDR1 MDHEN and CDR2 SYDVKM. CDR3 residues: CASSPQGAGNSPLHF. The CDR3 DNA follows: TGTGCCAGCAGTCCTCAGGGGGCAGGGAATTCACCCCTCCACTTT.

This clonotype was picked up a small number of times. The rearrangement links TRBV4-2 to TRBJ1-6; 8 nucleotides line up with TRBD1. This CDR3 spans 19 amino acids. The junction had 13 bases not matched to a gene; V was cut back by 0 bases and J by 6 bases. Germline CDR1 is LGHNA and CDR2 is YNFKEQ. The CDR3 coding sequence is TGTGCCAGCAGCCAAGAGGGACAGGCGGCGGGGTTTTTTAATTCACCCCTCCACTTT. Translation gives CASSQEGQAAGFFNSPLHF.

The table lists this clonotype with a few counts. The V gene is TRBV7-9, the J gene TRBJ1-2, with 9 positions matching TRBD1. The CDR3 extends over 16 amino acids. In germline, CDR1 is SEHNR, CDR2 FQNEAQ (reference sequence). V shed 5 bases and J 2 bases; nucleotides not matched to a gene: 9. The CDR3 bases are TGTGCCAGCAGCCCCCAGTACAGGGGGCCCAACTATGGCTACACCTTC. It encodes CASSPQYRGPNYGYTF.

This clonotype showed up just a few times. V usage is TRBV15 and J usage is TRBJ2-5, with TRBD2 as a possible D gene (5 bases). Looked up from germline, CDR1 is LNHNV and CDR2 is YYDKDF (reference sequence). Trimming stripped 3 bases from V and 3 bases from J, with 14 bases between. The CDR3 covers 15 residues. Here the CDR3 reads CATSSRRALKETQYF. The CDR3 DNA reads as TGTGCCACCAGCAGCCGGCGGGCACTAAAAGAGACCCAGTACTTC.

CDR3 DNA: TGTGCCAGCTCCCGGGACACTGACAATGAGCAGTTCTTC. It yields the protein CASSRDTDNEQFF. J is TRBJ2-1 and V is TRBV13; D may be TRBD1 (6 bases). CDR3 length equals 13 residues. The ends were cut back, 8 bases at V and 5 bases at J, with 13 bases in the middle. The germline V gene encodes CDR1 PRHDT and CDR2 FYEKMQ (reference sequence).

J is TRBJ2-3 and V is TRBV6-5; 7 nucleotides match TRBD2. Germline V gene data show CDR1 as MNHEY and CDR2 as SVGAGI. Germline trimming cut 6 bases from V and 2 bases from J; bases unmatched to any gene: 11. The CDR3 is 16 amino acids. The CDR3, as DNA: TGTGCCAGCAGCCCAGTGGGCGGGGGTCTCACAGATACGCAGTATTTT. This codes for CASSPVGGGLTDTQYF.